The 13 T cell receptor beta chains listed next were all sequenced from one sample in a study of blood T cell repertoires in COVID-19 (dated by TCRdb to 2018 to 2020). The method behind the library was the immunoSEQ multiplex PCR assay. In TCRdb, the immuneACCESS table is reduced to in-frame sequences with V and J assigned. These tables do not hold every clone; where another copy was compared, an unresolved V gene accounts for under half, and the others remain unexplained. The sample table holds about 350,000 clones, of which roughly 87% were seen once. The ten largest clones add up to approximately 0.99% of the sample. What was sequenced was PBMCs or T cells enriched from blood (not recorded which). The receptors here all came from a woman in her thirties who had recovered from COVID-19.

This rearrangement joins TRBV10-3 to TRBJ2-1; D is uncertain. CDR3 length: 16 amino acids. The V and J ends lost 0 bases and 0 bases respectively, with 9 bases between them. CDR1 is ENHRY, CDR2 SYGVKD, per germline. The CDR3 region has the DNA TGTGCCATCAGTGAGTCTGGAGAAAGCTCCTACAATGAGCAGTTCTTC. Its protein product is CAISESGESSYNEQFF.

CDR3 region: CASSLYMERGGRDEQFF. Written as DNA, the CDR3 is TGCGCCAGCAGCCTCTATATGGAGCGGGGGGGCAGAGATGAGCAGTTCTTC. The chain carries TRBV4-3 and TRBJ2-1; 10 bases are shared with TRBD2. V was clipped by 4 bases and J by 8 bases; unmatched bases: 14. The CDR3 length is 17 residues. CDR1 and CDR2 from the germline V gene are LGHNA and YSLEER.

This rearrangement joins TRBV10-3 to TRBJ1-3; 7 nucleotides match TRBD1. J lost 4 bases, V lost 4 bases, and 7 bases had no gene match. The CDR3 is 15 amino acids. Germline V gives CDR1 ENHRY, CDR2 SYGVKD. The CDR3 here is CAISAGQSAGNTIYF. In DNA form, the CDR3 reads TGTGCCATCAGTGCGGGACAGTCCGCCGGAAACACCATATATTTT.

The chain recombines TRBV6-5 with TRBJ2-3; 7 positions agree with TRBD1. With 6 bases clipped from V and 5 bases from J, the junction kept 8 bases outside the gene matches. CDR1 MNHEY and CDR2 SVGAGI come from the germline V gene. This CDR3 contains 14 residues. CDR3 region: CASSPQGRVDTQYF. In DNA, the CDR3 is TGTGCCAGCAGCCCACAGGGGCGGGTAGATACGCAGTATTTT.

The sample holds a few counts of this clone. V and J are TRBV27 and TRBJ1-2, with a weak D call TRBD1 (6 bases). The CDR3 totals 14 residues. The germline gives CDR1 MNHEY, CDR2 SMNVEV (reference sequence). Trimming cost V 0 bases and J 8 bases, with 13 bases left between them. CDR3 amino acids: CASSLSSTGQGYTF. The DNA of the CDR3 is TGTGCCAGCAGTTTATCCTCGACAGGCCAAGGCTACACCTTC.

This chain uses TRBV6-5 with TRBJ2-5, with 11 bases identical to TRBD2. Germline assignment: CDR1 MNHEY and CDR2 SVGAGI. The trim removed 2 bases at V and 5 bases at J, leaving 4 bases unmatched. This CDR3 has 15 residues. This CDR3 is CASSYPGTSGETQYF. CDR3 nucleotide sequence: TGTGCCAGCAGTTACCCCGGGACTAGCGGCGAGACCCAGTACTTC.

The chain joins TRBV6-5 to TRBJ1-2; 7 bases are shared with TRBD1. The trim removed 7 bases at V and 5 bases at J, leaving 7 bases unmatched. CDR1 and CDR2 (germline): MNHEY, SVGAGI. CDR3 length equals 13 residues. This chain's CDR3 is CASTETGYYGYTF. The CDR3 region has the DNA TGTGCCAGCACCGAGACAGGGTATTATGGCTACACCTTC.

V gene TRBV25-1 combines with J gene TRBJ1-3; maybe TRBD1 (5 bases). V gave up 2 bases and J gave up 7 bases, with 15 bases separating them. The length of the CDR3 is 15 residues. Germline V gene data show CDR1 as MGHDK and CDR2 as SYGVNS. The CDR3 DNA reads as TGTGCCAGCAGTGAAGGAGGGAAAGGGGCGAACACCATATATTTT. Protein: CASSEGGKGANTIYF.

The chain employs TRBV7-2 and TRBJ1-6; a weak D match, TRBD1 (6 bases). This CDR3 region has 14 residues. Trimming took 1 base from V and 8 from J, leaving 9 bases between them. The germline V gene has CDR1 SGHTA and CDR2 FQGNSA. The CDR3 spells CASSLDREDSPLHF. The CDR3, as DNA: TGTGCCAGCAGCTTAGACAGGGAAGATTCACCCCTCCACTTT.

The CDR3 sequence is CASSLGPRRGTSTDTQYF. As DNA, the CDR3 is TGTGCCAGCAGTTTAGGTCCCCGCCGGGGGACTAGCACAGATACGCAGTATTTT. The chain employs TRBV28 and TRBJ2-3, with D maybe TRBD2 (6 bases). V shed 2 bases and J shed 0 bases, with 18 bases lying between them. CDR3 length: 18 residues. CDR1 is MDHEN, CDR2 SYDVKM, per germline.

The V and J genes are TRBV7-2 and TRBJ1-2, with no clear D. Germline assignment: CDR1 SGHTA and CDR2 FQGNSA. Trimming cost V 3 bases and J 4 bases, with 9 bases left between them. This CDR3 has 13 amino acids. CDR3 DNA: TGTGCCAGCAGCTTCGGGTCCTCCTATGGCTACACCTTC. Its protein product is CASSFGSSYGYTF. Full variable domain (missing parts from reference TRBV7-2 and TRBJ1-2): GAGVSQSPSNKVTEKGKDVELRCDPISGHTALYWYRQSLGQGLEFLIYFQGNSAPDKSGLPSDRFSAERTGGSVSTLTIQRTQQEDSAVYLCASSFGSSYGYTFGSGTRLTVV.

The chain couples TRBV19 to TRBJ1-5; 8 bases map to TRBD1. The CDR3 totals 17 residues. J lost 0 bases, V lost 6 bases, and 10 bases had no gene match. Germline-derived CDR1 and CDR2 are LNHDA and SQIVND (reference sequence). CDR3 residues: CASRTTGVHLSNQPQHF. DNA for the CDR3: TGTGCCAGTAGGACGACAGGGGTCCACCTTAGCAATCAGCCCCAGCATTTT.

The genes are TRBV29-1 and TRBJ2-3; 7 nucleotides match TRBD1. The CDR3 totals 15 residues. From germline, CDR1 is SQVTM and CDR2 ANQGSEA. The trim removed 6 bases at V and 2 bases at J, leaving 11 bases unmatched. This CDR3 is CSVLGQAENTDTQYF. DNA of the CDR3: TGCAGCGTATTAGGACAGGCGGAAAACACAGATACGCAGTATTTT.